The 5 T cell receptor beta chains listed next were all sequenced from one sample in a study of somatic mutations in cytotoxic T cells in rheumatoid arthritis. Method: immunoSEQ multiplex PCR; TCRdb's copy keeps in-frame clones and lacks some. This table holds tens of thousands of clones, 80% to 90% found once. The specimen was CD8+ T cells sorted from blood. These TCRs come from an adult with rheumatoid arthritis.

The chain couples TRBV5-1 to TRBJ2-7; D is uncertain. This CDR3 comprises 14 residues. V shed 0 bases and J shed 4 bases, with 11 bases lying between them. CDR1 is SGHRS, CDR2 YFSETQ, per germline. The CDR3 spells CASSLVVTDYEQYF. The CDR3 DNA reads TGCGCCAGCAGCTTGGTAGTGACTGATTACGAGCAGTACTTC.

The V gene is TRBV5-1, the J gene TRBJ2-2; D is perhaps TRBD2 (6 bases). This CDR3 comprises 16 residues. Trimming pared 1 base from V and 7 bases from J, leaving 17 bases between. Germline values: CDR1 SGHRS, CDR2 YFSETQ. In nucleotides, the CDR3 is TGCGCCAGCAGCTTGCGGGTCAGGGAAGCGGGCGGGGAGCTGTTTTTT. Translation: CASSLRVREAGGELFF. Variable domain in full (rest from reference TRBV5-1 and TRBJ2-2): KAGVTQTPRYLIKTRGQQVTLSCSPISGHRSVSWYQQTPGQGLQFLFEYFSETQRNKGNFPGRFSGRQFSNSRSEMNVSTLELGDSALYLCASSLRVREAGGELFFGEGSRLTVL.

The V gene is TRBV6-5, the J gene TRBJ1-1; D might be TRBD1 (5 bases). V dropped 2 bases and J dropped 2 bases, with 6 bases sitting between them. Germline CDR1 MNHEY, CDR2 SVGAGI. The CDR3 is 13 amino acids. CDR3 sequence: CASSYGGNTEAFF. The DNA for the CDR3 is TGTGCCAGCAGTTACGGGGGAAACACTGAAGCTTTCTTT.

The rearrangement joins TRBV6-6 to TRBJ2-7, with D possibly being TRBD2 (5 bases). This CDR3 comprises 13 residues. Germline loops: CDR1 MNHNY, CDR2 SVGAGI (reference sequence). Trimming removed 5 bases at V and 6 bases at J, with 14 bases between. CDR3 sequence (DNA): TGTGCCAGCAGTCCCATGGGAGTGGTCGAGCAGTACTTC. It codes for CASSPMGVVEQYF.

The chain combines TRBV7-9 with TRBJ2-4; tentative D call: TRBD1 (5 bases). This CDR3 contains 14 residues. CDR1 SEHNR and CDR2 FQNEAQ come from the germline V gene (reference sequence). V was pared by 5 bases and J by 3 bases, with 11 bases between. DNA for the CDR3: TGTGCCAGCAGCGCACAGGAGTTCAAAAACATTCAGTACTTC. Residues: CASSAQEFKNIQYF.